The next 18 T cell receptor beta chains were all read from a single sample in a study of technical replicates of blood from a few donors. The method was immunoSEQ multiplex PCR; TCRdb's version includes in-frame clones alone and lacks a portion of them. The table has over 50,000 clones, roughly 86% seen once. The sample consisted of PBMCs. The source is a human donor in good health. Some clones in this sample may be carry-over from other donors' samples.

For this clone: It is likely a read error, because the conserved phenylalanine at the end of the CDR3 is missing. Because the CDR3's place on the DNA is in doubt, the DNA is left out and the CDR3 is given as listed by TCRdb. CDR3 amino acids: CASSPDGGREQIGL. The chain links TRBV18 to TRBJ2-7; TRBD2 reflects the table's D call only, with no check against the DNA. The CDR3 sequence runs 14 residues, both termini included. The germline V gene encodes CDR1 KGHSH and CDR2 LQKENI.

The V and J genes are TRBV30 and TRBJ1-5; D is perhaps TRBD1 (5 bases). Germline CDR1 and CDR2: GTSNPN and SVGIG (reference sequence). V lost 5 bases and J 4 bases, leaving 12 bases between the germline ends. The CDR3 covers 13 residues. This chain's CDR3 is CAWAAGPNQPQHF. The CDR3 DNA sequence: TGTGCCTGGGCGGCAGGGCCTAATCAGCCCCAGCATTTT.

J is TRBJ2-7 and V is TRBV20-1, with a weak D call TRBD2 (5 bases). From germline, CDR1 is DFQATT and CDR2 SNEGSKA (reference sequence). With 5 bases removed from V and 6 bases from J, the gap between germline ends came to 11 bases. The CDR3 is 11 amino acids. CDR3: CSALLEREQYF. As DNA, the CDR3 is TGCAGTGCTTTACTAGAACGCGAGCAGTACTTC.

The chain links TRBV7-3 to TRBJ2-2; D is uncertain. The CDR3 covers 14 residues. CDR1 is SGHTA, CDR2 FQGTGA, per germline. V dropped 2 bases and J dropped 1 base, with 5 bases sitting between them. The CDR3 bases are TGTGCCAGCAGCTTAGTCCAGAACACCGGGGAGCTGTTTTTT. This codes for CASSLVQNTGELFF. Drawing the rest from reference TRBV7-3 and TRBJ2-2, the complete variable domain is GAGVSQTPSNKVTEKGKYVELRCDPISGHTALYWYRQSLGQGPEFLIYFQGTGAADDSGLPNDRFFAVRPEGSVSTLKIQRTERGDSAVYLCASSLVQNTGELFFGEGSRLTVL.

This clone was seen just once. The chain carries TRBV7-9 and TRBJ1-4; 8 bases match TRBD1. Germline V CDR1 and CDR2: SEHNR, FQNEAQ (reference sequence). Losses at the gene ends were 5 bases for V and 8 bases for J; bases not matched to a gene: 10. CDR3 size: 15 residues. Here the CDR3 reads CASSRSTGAEEKLFF. The CDR3 bases are TGTGCCAGCAGCCGCTCGACAGGGGCGGAGGAAAAACTGTTTTTT.

The chain is built from TRBV7-2 and TRBJ2-2; perhaps TRBD2 as D (7 bases). Germline-derived CDR1 and CDR2 are SGHTA and FQGNSA. This CDR3 comprises 15 residues. The V and J ends lost 5 bases and 10 bases respectively, with 20 bases between them. CDR3 sequence: CASSPGGWGAVELFF. The CDR3 DNA sequence: TGTGCCAGCAGCCCCGGGGGGTGGGGGGCGGTGGAGCTGTTTTTT.

As DNA, the CDR3 is TGTGCCAGCAGCGCGGTCGGGACAGGGGAAAAAGAGACCCAGTACTTC. This translates into CASSAVGTGEKETQYF. The chain uses TRBV5-6 and TRBJ2-5; TRBD1 agrees at 10 bases. The CDR3 runs to 16 residues. CDR1 and CDR2 (germline): SGHDT, YYEEEE. The V and J ends lost 4 bases and 3 bases, in that order; junction bases with no gene match: 9.

The J gene is TRBJ2-3, the V gene TRBV6-5; maybe TRBD2 (5 bases). The V and J ends lost 7 bases and 7 bases respectively, with 12 bases between them. The CDR3 loop spans 12 amino acids. Germline V CDR1 and CDR2: MNHEY, SVGAGI. CDR3 nucleotide sequence: TGTGCCAGCACTAACTCCGGGAATACGCAGTATTTT. It translates to CASTNSGNTQYF.

This clone was recorded once. The chain joins TRBV15 to TRBJ1-2; the D is unclear. This CDR3 is built from 16 residues. The germline V gene has CDR1 LNHNV and CDR2 YYDKDF (reference sequence). Trimming took 0 bases from V and 0 from J, leaving 11 bases between them. The DNA of the CDR3 is TGTGCCACCAGCAGAGATCTGATGTTAGCTAACTATGGCTACACCTTC. Protein sequence: CATSRDLMLANYGYTF. The variable domain in full, with the rest retrieved from reference TRBV15 and TRBJ1-2, is DAMVIQNPRYQVTQFGKPVTLSCSQTLNHNVMYWYQQKSSQAPKLLFHYYDKDFNNEADTPDNFQSRRPNTSFCFLDIRSPGLGDTAMYLCATSRDLMLANYGYTFGSGTRLTVV.

The rearrangement links TRBV10-3 to TRBJ1-1; 9 bases map to TRBD1. J was trimmed by 1 base and V by 6 bases; bases with no gene match: 3. The CDR3 has 14 amino acids. Germline CDR1 ENHRY, CDR2 SYGVKD. The CDR3 DNA reads TGTGCCATCAGCCGGGACAGGGCGAACACTGAAGCTTTCTTT. Protein sequence: CAISRDRANTEAFF.

The chain recombines TRBV21-1 with TRBJ2-7; TRBD1 was called by the table and not checked on the DNA. TRBV21-1 is flagged as a pseudogene. CDR3 size: 15 residues. In DNA form, the CDR3 reads TGTGCCAGCAGCAAAGTTCAGTGTGGCTCCTACGAGCAGTACTTC. Amino acid sequence: CASSKVQCGSYEQYF.

V gene TRBV10-2 combines with J gene TRBJ2-3; possible D gene TRBD1, 5 bases. The CDR3 runs to 14 residues. Germline V CDR1 and CDR2: WSHSY, SAAADI. Trimming left V 3 bases short and J 2 bases short, with 9 bases between. Here the CDR3 DNA reads TGCGCCAGCAGTGACGACAGTAACACAGATACGCAGTATTTT. This codes for CASSDDSNTDTQYF.

This clone was recorded once. This chain uses TRBV4-2 with TRBJ2-5, with 7 bases matching TRBD1. This CDR3 comprises 15 residues. V lost 2 bases, J lost 3 bases, and 6 bases stayed unmatched. Germline assignment: CDR1 LGHNA and CDR2 YNFKEQ. CDR3 sequence: CASSQHDTGEETQYF. Here the CDR3 DNA reads TGTGCCAGCAGCCAACATGATACAGGGGAAGAGACCCAGTACTTC.

The J gene is TRBJ1-5, the V gene TRBV7-8, with D perhaps TRBD1 (6 bases). The V end was cut by 7 bases, the J end by 7 bases, with 23 bases between. Germline loops: CDR1 SGHVS, CDR2 FQNEAQ. The CDR3 is 16 residues long. In nucleotides, the CDR3 is TGTGCCAGCATTCCTACAGGGTTTACCTCCCTACAGCCCCAGCATTTT. Protein: CASIPTGFTSLQPQHF.

The gene calls are TRBV6-1 and TRBJ1-5; TRBD1 matches at 8 bases. Per the germline V gene, CDR1 is MNHNS and CDR2 is SASEGT. Trimming took 1 base from V and 2 from J; bases not matched to a gene: 4. CDR3 length: 16 residues. CDR3 coding DNA: TGTGCCAGCAGTGAAGGGACAGGGAGGCGCAATCAGCCCCAGCATTTT. It yields the protein CASSEGTGRRNQPQHF.

The chain couples TRBV5-8 to TRBJ1-5, with TRBD1 as a possible D gene (5 bases). V was pared by 2 bases and J by 5 bases, with 11 bases between. This CDR3 spans 14 amino acids. CDR1 is SGHTS, CDR2 YDEGEE, per germline. CDR3 nucleotides: TGTGCCAGCAGCTTAGCAGGGAGGTATCAGCCCCAGCATTTT. Protein: CASSLAGRYQPQHF.

The gene calls are TRBV4-1 and TRBJ2-3; TRBD1 matches 8 bases. The CDR3 totals 17 residues. Germline trimming cut 4 bases from V and 2 bases from J; bases unmatched to any gene: 11. Germline loops: CDR1 MGHRA, CDR2 YSYEKL. The CDR3 sequence is CASSPGQGQTNTDTQYF. The CDR3 DNA sequence: TGCGCCAGCAGCCCCGGACAGGGACAAACTAACACAGATACGCAGTATTTT.

The chain is built from TRBV19 and TRBJ1-2, with D possibly TRBD1 on 6 matching bases. Trimming shortened V by 3 bases and J by 6 bases, and 23 bases separated the two germline ends. Germline V gives CDR1 LNHDA, CDR2 SQIVND (reference sequence). The CDR3 length is 17 residues. Written as DNA, the CDR3 is TGTGCCAGTAGTATCCTCTCCCCCGCGGTCAGGGGCCATGGCTACACCTTC. This sequence encodes CASSILSPAVRGHGYTF.